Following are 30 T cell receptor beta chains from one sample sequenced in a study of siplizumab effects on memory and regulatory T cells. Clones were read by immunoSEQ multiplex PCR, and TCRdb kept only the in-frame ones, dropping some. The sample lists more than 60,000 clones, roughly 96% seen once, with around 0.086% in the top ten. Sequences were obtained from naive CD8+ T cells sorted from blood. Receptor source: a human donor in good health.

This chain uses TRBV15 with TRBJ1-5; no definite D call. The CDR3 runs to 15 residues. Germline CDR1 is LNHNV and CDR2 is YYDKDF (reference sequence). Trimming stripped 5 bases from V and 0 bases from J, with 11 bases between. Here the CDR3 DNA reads TGTGCCACCAGCCCCGTAGGGCCTAGCAATCAGCCCCAGCATTTT. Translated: CATSPVGPSNQPQHF. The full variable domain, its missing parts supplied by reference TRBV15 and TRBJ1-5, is DAMVIQNPRYQVTQFGKPVTLSCSQTLNHNVMYWYQQKSSQAPKLLFHYYDKDFNNEADTPDNFQSRRPNTSFCFLDIRSPGLGDTAMYLCATSPVGPSNQPQHFGDGTRLSIL.

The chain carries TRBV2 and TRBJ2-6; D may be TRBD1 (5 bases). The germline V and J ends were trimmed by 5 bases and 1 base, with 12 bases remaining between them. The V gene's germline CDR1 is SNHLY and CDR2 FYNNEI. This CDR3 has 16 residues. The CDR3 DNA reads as TGTGCCAGCAGTCTGAGCGCAGGGTCTGGGGCCAACGTCCTGACTTTC. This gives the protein CASSLSAGSGANVLTF.

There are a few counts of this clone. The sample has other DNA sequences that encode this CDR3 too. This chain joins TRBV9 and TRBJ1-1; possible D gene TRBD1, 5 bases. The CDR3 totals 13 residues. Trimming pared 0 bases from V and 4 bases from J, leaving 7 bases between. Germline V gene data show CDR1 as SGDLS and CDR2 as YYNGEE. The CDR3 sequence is CASSVGGSTEAFF. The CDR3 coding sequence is TGTGCCAGCAGCGTAGGGGGGTCCACTGAAGCTTTCTTT.

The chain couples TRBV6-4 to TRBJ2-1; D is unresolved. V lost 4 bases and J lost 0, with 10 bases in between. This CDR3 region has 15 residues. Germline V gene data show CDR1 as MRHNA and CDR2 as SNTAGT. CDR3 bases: TGTGCCAGCAGTGGGACGGACGGCTCCTACAATGAGCAGTTCTTC. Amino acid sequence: CASSGTDGSYNEQFF.

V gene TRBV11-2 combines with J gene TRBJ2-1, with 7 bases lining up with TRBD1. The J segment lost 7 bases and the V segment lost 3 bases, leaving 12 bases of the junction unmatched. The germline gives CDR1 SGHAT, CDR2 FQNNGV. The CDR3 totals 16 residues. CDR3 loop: CASSFVGQIDPNEQFF. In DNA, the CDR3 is TGTGCCAGCAGCTTTGTGGGACAGATTGACCCTAATGAGCAGTTCTTC.

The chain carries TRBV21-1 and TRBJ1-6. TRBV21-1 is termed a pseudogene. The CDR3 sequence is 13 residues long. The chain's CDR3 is CASSKAVISPLHF. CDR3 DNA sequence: TGTGCCAGCAGCAAAGCGGTGATCTCACCCCTCCACTTT.

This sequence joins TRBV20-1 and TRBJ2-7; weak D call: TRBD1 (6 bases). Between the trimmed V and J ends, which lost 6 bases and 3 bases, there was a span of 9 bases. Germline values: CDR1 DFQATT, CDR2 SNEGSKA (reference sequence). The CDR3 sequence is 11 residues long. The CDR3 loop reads CSAPTGYEQYF. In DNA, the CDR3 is TGCAGTGCACCGACAGGCTACGAGCAGTACTTC.

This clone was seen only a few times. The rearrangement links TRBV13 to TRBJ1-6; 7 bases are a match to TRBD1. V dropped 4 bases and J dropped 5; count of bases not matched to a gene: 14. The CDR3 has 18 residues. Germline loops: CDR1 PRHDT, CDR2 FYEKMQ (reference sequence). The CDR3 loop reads CASSSGGTGAGDNSPLHF. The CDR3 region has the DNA TGTGCCAGCAGCTCGGGGGGAACAGGGGCCGGGGATAATTCACCCCTCCACTTT.

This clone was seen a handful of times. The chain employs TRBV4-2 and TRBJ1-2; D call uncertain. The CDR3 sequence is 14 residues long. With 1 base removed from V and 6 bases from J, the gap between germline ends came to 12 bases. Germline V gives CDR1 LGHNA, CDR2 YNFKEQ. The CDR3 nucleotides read TGTGCCAGCAGCCAAGTGGAGGGTATGGATGGCTACACCTTC. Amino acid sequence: CASSQVEGMDGYTF.

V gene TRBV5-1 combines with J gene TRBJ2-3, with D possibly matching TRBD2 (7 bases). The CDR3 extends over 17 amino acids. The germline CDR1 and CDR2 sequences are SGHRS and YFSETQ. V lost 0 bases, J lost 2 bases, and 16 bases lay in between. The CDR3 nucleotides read TGCGCCAGCAGCTTGGAGGGGGGCGCGGGGGTCACAGATACGCAGTATTTT. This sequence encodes CASSLEGGAGVTDTQYF.

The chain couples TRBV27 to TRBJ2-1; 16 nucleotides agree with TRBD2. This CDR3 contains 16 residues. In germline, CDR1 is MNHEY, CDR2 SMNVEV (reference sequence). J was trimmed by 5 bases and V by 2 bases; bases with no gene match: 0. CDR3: CASSLGTSGGDNEQFF. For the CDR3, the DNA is TGTGCCAGCAGTTTAGGGACTAGCGGGGGGGACAATGAGCAGTTCTTC.

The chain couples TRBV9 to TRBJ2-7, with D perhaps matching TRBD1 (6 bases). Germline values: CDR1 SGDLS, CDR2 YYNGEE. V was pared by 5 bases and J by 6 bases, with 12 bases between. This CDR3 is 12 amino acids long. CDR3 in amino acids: CASSTGIGEQYF. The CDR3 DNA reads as TGTGCCAGCAGTACAGGGATAGGCGAGCAGTACTTC.

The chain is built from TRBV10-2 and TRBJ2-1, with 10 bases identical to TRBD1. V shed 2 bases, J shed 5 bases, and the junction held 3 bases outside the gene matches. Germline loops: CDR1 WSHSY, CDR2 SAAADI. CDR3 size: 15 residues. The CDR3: CASSEGGQGNNEQFF. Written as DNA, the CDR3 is TGCGCCAGCAGTGAGGGGGGACAGGGGAACAATGAGCAGTTCTTC.

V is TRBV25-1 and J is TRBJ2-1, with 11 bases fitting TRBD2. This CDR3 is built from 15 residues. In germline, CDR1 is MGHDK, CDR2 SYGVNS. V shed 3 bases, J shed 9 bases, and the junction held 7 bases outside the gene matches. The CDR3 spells CASSETSGELIEQFF. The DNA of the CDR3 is TGTGCCAGCAGTGAGACTAGCGGGGAACTTATTGAGCAGTTCTTC.

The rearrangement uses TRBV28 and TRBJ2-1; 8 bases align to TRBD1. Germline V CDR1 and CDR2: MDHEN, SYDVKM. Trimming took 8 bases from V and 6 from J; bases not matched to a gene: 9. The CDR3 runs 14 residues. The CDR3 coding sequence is TGTGCCAGCTTACCGGGACAGGAGACCAATGAGCAGTTCTTC. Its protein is CASLPGQETNEQFF.

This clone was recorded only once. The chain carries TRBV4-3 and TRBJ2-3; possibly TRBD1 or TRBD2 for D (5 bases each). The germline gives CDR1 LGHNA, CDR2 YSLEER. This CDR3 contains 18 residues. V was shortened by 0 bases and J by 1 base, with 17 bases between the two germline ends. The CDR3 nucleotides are TGCGCCAGCAGCCAAGATAATTTGGGGGTTGATCGCACAGATACGCAGTATTTT. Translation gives CASSQDNLGVDRTDTQYF.

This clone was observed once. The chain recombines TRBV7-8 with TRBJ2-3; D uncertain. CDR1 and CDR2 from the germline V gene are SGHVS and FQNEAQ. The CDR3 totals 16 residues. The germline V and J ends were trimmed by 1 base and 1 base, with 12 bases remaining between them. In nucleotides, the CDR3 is TGTGCCAGCAGCTTAGGAGAGTTTATGGGCACAGATACGCAGTATTTT. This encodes CASSLGEFMGTDTQYF.

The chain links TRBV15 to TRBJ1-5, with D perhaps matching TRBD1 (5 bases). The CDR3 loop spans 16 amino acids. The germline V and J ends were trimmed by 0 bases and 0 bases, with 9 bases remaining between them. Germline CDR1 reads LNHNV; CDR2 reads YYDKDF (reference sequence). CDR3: CATSRDQGYSNQPQHF. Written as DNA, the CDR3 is TGTGCCACCAGCAGAGATCAGGGATATAGCAATCAGCCCCAGCATTTT.

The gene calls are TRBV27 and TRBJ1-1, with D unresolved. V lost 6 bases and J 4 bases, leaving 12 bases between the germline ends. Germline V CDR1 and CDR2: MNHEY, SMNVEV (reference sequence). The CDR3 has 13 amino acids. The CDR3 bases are TGTGCCAGCAGCCTCAGTTTCGCCACTGAAGCTTTCTTT. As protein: CASSLSFATEAFF.

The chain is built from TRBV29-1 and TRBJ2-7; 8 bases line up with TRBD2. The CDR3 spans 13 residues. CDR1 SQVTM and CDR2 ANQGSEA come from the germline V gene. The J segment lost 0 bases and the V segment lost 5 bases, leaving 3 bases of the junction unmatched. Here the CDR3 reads CSVRGGTSYEQYF. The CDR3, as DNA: TGCAGCGTTCGGGGGGGCACCTCCTACGAGCAGTACTTC.

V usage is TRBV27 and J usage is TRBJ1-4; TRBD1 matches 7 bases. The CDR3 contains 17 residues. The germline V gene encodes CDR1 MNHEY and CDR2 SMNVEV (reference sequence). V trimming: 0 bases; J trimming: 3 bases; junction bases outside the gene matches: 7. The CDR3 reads CASSLSPGGQSNEKLFF. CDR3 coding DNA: TGTGCCAGCAGTTTATCCCCAGGGGGGCAATCTAATGAAAAACTGTTTTTT.

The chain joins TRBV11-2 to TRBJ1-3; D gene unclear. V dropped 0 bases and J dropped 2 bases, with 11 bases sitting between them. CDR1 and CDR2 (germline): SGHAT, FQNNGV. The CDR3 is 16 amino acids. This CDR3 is CASSLDVPDTGNTIYF. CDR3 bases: TGTGCCAGCAGCTTAGATGTTCCGGATACTGGAAACACCATATATTTT.

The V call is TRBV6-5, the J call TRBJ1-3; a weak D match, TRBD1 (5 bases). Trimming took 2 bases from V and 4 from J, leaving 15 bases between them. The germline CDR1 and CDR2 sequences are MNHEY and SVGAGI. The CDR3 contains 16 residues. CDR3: CASSYTLQARGNTIYF. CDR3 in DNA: TGTGCCAGCAGTTACACCTTACAGGCCAGGGGAAACACCATATATTTT.

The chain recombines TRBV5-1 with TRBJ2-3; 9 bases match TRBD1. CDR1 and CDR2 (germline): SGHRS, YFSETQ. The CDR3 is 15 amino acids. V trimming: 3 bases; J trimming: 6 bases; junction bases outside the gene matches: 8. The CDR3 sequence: CASSSPDRGGDTQYF. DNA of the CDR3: TGCGCCAGCAGCTCGCCCGACAGGGGGGGGGATACGCAGTATTTT.

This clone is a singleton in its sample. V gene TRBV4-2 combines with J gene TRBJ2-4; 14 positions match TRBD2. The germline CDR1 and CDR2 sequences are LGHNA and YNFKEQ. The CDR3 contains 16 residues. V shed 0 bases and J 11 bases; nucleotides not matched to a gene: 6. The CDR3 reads CASSQETGTSGGLQYF. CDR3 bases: TGTGCCAGCAGCCAAGAGACCGGGACTAGCGGGGGTCTTCAGTACTTC.

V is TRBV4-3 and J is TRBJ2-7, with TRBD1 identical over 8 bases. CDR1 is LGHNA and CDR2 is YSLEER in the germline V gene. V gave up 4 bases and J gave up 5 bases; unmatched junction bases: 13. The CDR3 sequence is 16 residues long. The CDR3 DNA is TGCGCCAGCAGCCTCGAGGTGGGCAGGGGGCCTGACGAGCAGTACTTC. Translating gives CASSLEVGRGPDEQYF.

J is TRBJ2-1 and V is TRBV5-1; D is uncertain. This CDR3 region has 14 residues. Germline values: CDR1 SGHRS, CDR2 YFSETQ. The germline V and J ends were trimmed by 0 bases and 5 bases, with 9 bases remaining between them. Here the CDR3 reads CASSLDSFDNEQFF. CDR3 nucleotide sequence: TGCGCCAGCAGCTTGGATTCTTTCGACAATGAGCAGTTCTTC.

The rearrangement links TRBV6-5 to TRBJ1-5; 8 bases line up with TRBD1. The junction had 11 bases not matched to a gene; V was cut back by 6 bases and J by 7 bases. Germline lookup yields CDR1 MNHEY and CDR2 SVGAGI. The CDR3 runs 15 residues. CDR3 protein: CASRELQGAQQPQHF. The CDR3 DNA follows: TGTGCCAGCAGAGAACTCCAGGGGGCACAGCAGCCCCAGCATTTT.

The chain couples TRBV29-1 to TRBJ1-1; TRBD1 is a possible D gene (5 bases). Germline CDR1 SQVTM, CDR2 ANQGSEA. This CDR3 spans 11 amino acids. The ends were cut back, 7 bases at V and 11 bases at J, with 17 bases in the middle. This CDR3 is CSAEPGGDAFF. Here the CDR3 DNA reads TGCAGCGCCGAGCCCGGGGGGGATGCTTTCTTT.

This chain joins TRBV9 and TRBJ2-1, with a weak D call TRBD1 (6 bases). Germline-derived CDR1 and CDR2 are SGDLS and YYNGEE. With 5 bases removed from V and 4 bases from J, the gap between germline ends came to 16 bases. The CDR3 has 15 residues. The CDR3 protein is CASSSPGHVYNEQFF. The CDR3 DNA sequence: TGTGCCAGCAGTTCCCCGGGACACGTTTACAATGAGCAGTTCTTC.